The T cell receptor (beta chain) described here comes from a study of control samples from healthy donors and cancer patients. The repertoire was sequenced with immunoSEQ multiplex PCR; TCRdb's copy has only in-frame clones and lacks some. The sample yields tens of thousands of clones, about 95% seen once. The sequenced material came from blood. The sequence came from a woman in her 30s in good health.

The CDR3 is CASSYTSGTDEKLFF. DNA for the CDR3: TGTGCCAGCAGTTATACTTCCGGGACAGATGAAAAACTGTTTTTT. The chain is built from TRBV6-5 and TRBJ1-4; 7 positions agree with TRBD1. Germline V lookup: CDR1 MNHEY, CDR2 SVGAGI. V shed 3 bases and J 6 bases; nucleotides not matched to a gene: 7. This CDR3 region has 15 residues.